This TCR beta chain was sequenced for a study of molecular identifiers for immune sequencing clone quantification. TCRdb reprocessed the PCR reads via MiXCR and lists one record per CDR3 protein. The sample carries under 800,000 distinct CDR3 sequences, roughly 25% recorded once. There are a few counts of this clonotype. As yet, its antigen is unknown. Overall study results and limits: In naive cells, clones above 20 RNA copies held under 1% of molecules, whereas in effector cells they held over 97%.

The sample consisted of naive CD8+ T cells from blood, with Jurkat cell RNA spiked in. The subset denotes: FACS-sorted CD8+CD4-CCR7+CD45RA+ naive T cells. The origin of this receptor is a human donor in good health. Some libraries in this study had Jurkat cell RNA spiked in.

The CDR3 region is CASSQLFGTGVITGELFF. CDR3 in DNA: TGCGCCAGCAGTCAACTCTTTGGGACAGGAGTAATTACCGGGGAGCTGTTTTTT. The chain carries TRBV23-1 and TRBJ2-2, with 8 bases that match TRBD1. Being an ORF, TRBV23-1 has a function that is uncertain. J gave up 5 bases and V 2 bases, and 13 bases lay outside the gene matches. The length of the CDR3 is 18 residues.